This is a list of T cell receptor beta chains from one sample in a study of cytomegalovirus exposure and HLA in healthy donors. TCRdb keeps only in-frame clones here, not all; method: immunoSEQ multiplex PCR. Of about 77,000 clones listed, around 78% were seen once; the top ten hold around 1.5%. Sequenced material: PBMCs. These receptor sequences come from a man aged 35 to 55 in good health and CMV-seronegative. CDR3s leave out the opening cysteine and the closing phenylalanine or tryptophan. The order of the fields is J gene, V gene, CDR3 protein.

TRBJ2-7 | TRBV10-3 | AISGGVAGAYEQY
TRBJ1-4 | TRBV27 | ASSLGTGVEKLF
TRBJ1-3 | TRBV29-1 | SVVQGNTIY
TRBJ2-3 | TRBV5-6 | ASRLAGAHQGTDTQY
TRBJ2-3 | TRBV7-3 | ASSEPGLASTDTQY
TRBJ2-2 | TRBV2 | ASSFRLAGGPTGELF
TRBJ1-6 | TRBV7-9 | ASSPVRAGDGSPLH
TRBJ1-2 | TRBV6-5 | ASSPGSNYGYT
TRBJ1-2 | TRBV15 | ATSRDRTGAHGYT
TRBJ2-2 | TRBV19 | ASSGEGGTGGLF
TRBJ1-1 | TRBV29-1 | SVGRQVGTEAF
TRBJ2-1 | TRBV5-4 | ASSLNEGSYNEQF
TRBJ2-3 | TRBV28 | ASSQTDRGYDSD
TRBJ2-7 | TRBV9 | ASSVGIQGEEVTYEQY
TRBJ2-5 | TRBV19 | ASSILGASGQETQY
TRBJ2-7 | TRBV19 | ASSIAGRFSYEQY
TRBJ2-1 | TRBV11-3 | ASSLGTSGIDEQF
TRBJ1-1 | TRBV30 | AWSQTGETAF
TRBJ2-7 | TRBV7-9 | ASSQIAEDYEQY
TRBJ2-7 | TRBV28 | ASGFDPSGQGGLIPHEQY
TRBJ2-3 | TRBV18 | ASSRSIDTQY
TRBJ1-3 | TRBV29-1 | SVGEDRPNSGNTIY
TRBJ1-1 | TRBV28 | ASRTGPEAF
TRBJ2-7 | TRBV18 | ASSTGTGYEQY
TRBJ2-3 | TRBV11-2 | ASTPTSTDTQY
TRBJ1-1 | TRBV2 | ATKQEMNTEAF
TRBJ2-1 | TRBV7-9 | AGSGGLGFTNEQF
TRBJ2-1 | TRBV15 | ATSRVALAGENEQF
TRBJ1-6 | TRBV18 | ASSPLDRDSPLH
TRBJ1-4 | TRBV18 | ASSPPGSTNEKLF
TRBJ2-1 | TRBV2 | ASSPSGGRSYNEQF
TRBJ1-3 | TRBV28 | ASSGGVWAGNTIY
TRBJ2-5 | TRBV25-1 | ASTQDLPTEETQY
TRBJ1-1 | TRBV27 | ASSSYSSPNTEAF
TRBJ1-3 | TRBV5-1 | ASSLQTNSGNTIY
TRBJ2-5 | TRBV29-1 | SVSEGVSRRGETQY
TRBJ1-5 | TRBV7-7 | ASSLGENQPQH
TRBJ2-2 | TRBV29-1 | SVDTGEGGELF
TRBJ2-1 | TRBV6-5 | ASSYSSGGYEQF
TRBJ2-1 | TRBV6-5 | AIWDRVYNEQF
TRBJ2-3 | TRBV28 | ASSLYNSGLAGWGTDTQY
TRBJ2-6 | TRBV5-1 | ASSLDNPGQGFSGANVLT
TRBJ2-2 | TRBV9 | ASTGLAGTGELF
TRBJ2-7 | TRBV9 | ASSSGTAAYEQY
TRBJ2-1 | TRBV4-2 | ASSRRTGGEYNEQF
TRBJ1-1 | TRBV18 | ASSRMGGMNTEAF
TRBJ2-2 | TRBV14 | ASSHSPRELF